These 9 T cell receptor beta chains came from one sample sequenced in a study of T cells in Graves' hyperthyroidism and ophthalmopathy. From RNA transcripts, TCR beta CDR3 regions were amplified. RT-PCR in the first round (using the HTBI primer set) targeted the TCR CDR3. One entry per CDR3 protein, called by TCRdb with MiXCR from the multiplex PCR reads. This table holds approximately 570,000 distinct CDR3 sequences, roughly 21% found once. Source material: blood. These receptors came from a man aged 35 to 55 with Graves' ophthalmopathy.

This clonotype was seen only a few times. The chain recombines TRBV6-1 with TRBJ1-1, with D possibly matching TRBD1 (6 bases). Germline loops: CDR1 MNHNS, CDR2 SASEGT. The CDR3 contains 13 residues. Trimming took 5 bases from V and 6 from J, leaving 13 bases between them. CDR3 amino acids: CASSHLDRPEAFF. The CDR3, as DNA: TGTGCCAGCAGTCACCTGGACAGACCTGAAGCTTTCTTT.

This clonotype appeared a few times. The chain carries TRBV3-1 and TRBJ2-5; 9 bases fit TRBD1. The V segment lost 1 base and the J segment 9 bases; nucleotides outside the gene matches: 9. The CDR3 spans 15 residues. Per germline, CDR1 LGHDT and CDR2 YNNKEL (reference sequence). CDR3 residues: CASSQGPQGALAQYF. CDR3 sequence (DNA): TGTGCCAGCAGCCAAGGGCCACAGGGGGCATTGGCCCAGTACTTC.

The chain employs TRBV5-1 and TRBJ1-2, with D possibly TRBD1 on 6 matching bases. Deletions cut 5 bases from V and 6 bases from J, with 17 bases between. CDR3 length: 14 amino acids. Per germline, CDR1 SGHRS and CDR2 YFSETQ. In DNA, the CDR3 is TGCGCCAGCAGTAAGGAAACAGGGCGTAATGGCTACACCTTC. Its protein is CASSKETGRNGYTF.

This clonotype was observed a few times. This chain joins TRBV12-3 or TRBV12-4 and TRBJ2-5; the D is unclear. The length of the CDR3 is 14 residues. The V and J ends lost 2 bases and 3 bases respectively, with 10 bases between them. The CDR3 nucleotides read TGTGCCAGCAGTTTACAACCTAATGAAGAGACCCAGTACTTC. This sequence encodes CASSLQPNEETQYF.

This rearrangement joins TRBV5-1 to TRBJ1-4, with D perhaps matching TRBD1 (5 bases). Trimming stripped 5 bases from V and 8 bases from J, with 16 bases between. The V gene's germline CDR1 is SGHRS and CDR2 YFSETQ. The CDR3 is made up of 14 amino acids. For the CDR3, the DNA is TGCGCCAGCAGTTCAGGGCGTGTACAAGAAAAACTGTTTTTT. It specifies CASSSGRVQEKLFF.

The chain couples TRBV5-1 to TRBJ2-2; D not resolved. The germline CDR1 and CDR2 sequences are SGHRS and YFSETQ. The V gene lost 5 bases and the J gene lost 15 bases, with 14 bases spanning the gap. The length of the CDR3 is 11 residues. The CDR3 here is CASRGAGRMFF. The CDR3 DNA follows: TGCGCCAGCAGAGGAGCCGGTCGGATGTTTTTT.

This clonotype was counted ten times or more. The chain uses TRBV15 and TRBJ1-5; D is ambiguous. Per germline, CDR1 LNHNV and CDR2 YYDKDF (reference sequence). The CDR3 covers 13 residues. V lost 1 base and J 4 bases, leaving 5 bases between the germline ends. In nucleotides, the CDR3 is TGTGCCACCAGCAGAGGCCAAAATCAGCCCCAGCATTTT. Translating it yields CATSRGQNQPQHF.

This clonotype was observed many times. The V and J genes are TRBV5-1 and TRBJ2-3; D possibly corresponds to TRBD1 (5 bases). Germline V gene sequence: CDR1 SGHRS, CDR2 YFSETQ. Trimming shortened V by 5 bases and J by 0 bases, and 19 bases separated the two germline ends. This CDR3 has 17 residues. Here the CDR3 reads CASSRLVGAQSTDTQYF. The CDR3 DNA reads as TGCGCCAGCAGTAGGTTGGTAGGGGCGCAGAGCACAGATACGCAGTATTTT.

The J gene is TRBJ2-7, the V gene TRBV20-1; 7 bases agree with TRBD1. V dropped 5 bases and J dropped 2; count of bases not matched to a gene: 9. This CDR3 is built from 14 residues. Germline V gene sequence: CDR1 DFQATT, CDR2 SNEGSKA (reference sequence). CDR3 region: CSARSGTAPYEQYF. The DNA for the CDR3 is TGCAGTGCTCGTTCCGGGACAGCCCCCTACGAGCAGTACTTC.